Below, 30 T cell receptor beta chains from the same sample are listed, as sequenced in a study of cytomegalovirus exposure and HLA in healthy donors. PCR involved 60 Vbeta and 13 Jbeta primers. The repertoire was sequenced with immunoSEQ multiplex PCR; TCRdb's copy has only in-frame clones and lacks some. Here the sample spans approximately 190,000 clones, approximately 80% being singletons. Specimen: PBMCs. The receptor source for this set is a woman aged 50 to 65 in good health and CMV-seropositive.

This chain connects TRBV7-9 to TRBJ2-3; 7 positions match TRBD1. Germline CDR1 and CDR2: SEHNR and FQNEAQ (reference sequence). V lost 4 bases to trimming and J lost 2 bases; unmatched junction nucleotides: 3. This CDR3 has 14 amino acids. The CDR3 region has the DNA TGTGCCAGCAGCTGGGACAGCCCCACAGATACGCAGTATTTT. It codes for CASSWDSPTDTQYF.

On this clone: In the same sample, other DNA sequences code for this CDR3. The chain has TRBV5-1 and TRBJ2-5; D is unclear. Near its end, the DNA agrees better with TRBJ2-7, so the J call may be wrong. This CDR3 contains 12 residues. Germline V gene data show CDR1 as SGHRS and CDR2 as YFSETQ. The CDR3 DNA follows: TGCGCCAGCAGCTCTAGCTCCTACGAGCAGTACTTC. Protein sequence: CASSSSSYEQYF.

This chain joins TRBV19 and TRBJ2-1; D possibly corresponds to TRBD2 (6 bases). This CDR3 has 13 amino acids. V lost 3 bases to trimming and J lost 6 bases, with 9 bases between them. The germline CDR1 and CDR2 sequences are LNHDA and SQIVND (reference sequence). This CDR3 is CASSMASANEQFF. Written as DNA, the CDR3 is TGTGCCAGTAGTATGGCTAGCGCCAATGAGCAGTTCTTC.

V is TRBV6-5 and J is TRBJ2-2; 7 positions match TRBD1. This CDR3 contains 16 residues. V shed 2 bases and J 6 bases; nucleotides not matched to a gene: 9. Germline lookup yields CDR1 MNHEY and CDR2 SVGAGI. The CDR3 bases are TGTGCCAGCAGTTACCTCCGGGACAGCAGCCCCGGGGAGCTGTTTTTT. Its translation: CASSYLRDSSPGELFF.

The chain combines TRBV29-1 with TRBJ1-6; 9 bases align to TRBD1. The CDR3 is made up of 13 amino acids. Germline CDR1 is SQVTM and CDR2 is ANQGSEA. The V gene end was trimmed by 6 bases and the J gene end by 5 bases; junction bases not matched to a gene: 2. Written as DNA, the CDR3 is TGCAGCGTGAGGACAGGGGATAATTCACCCCTCCACTTT. This gives the protein CSVRTGDNSPLHF.

The chain carries TRBV7-8 and TRBJ2-7; perhaps TRBD2 as D (5 bases). CDR1 and CDR2 from the germline V gene are SGHVS and FQNEAQ. The CDR3 extends over 20 amino acids. V lost 5 bases and J lost 2, with 31 bases in between. CDR3 amino acids: CASSPSAGVAFIPLTYEQYF. DNA of the CDR3: TGTGCCAGCAGCCCTAGTGCTGGGGTAGCGTTCATCCCTCTCACCTACGAGCAGTACTTC.

The V and J genes are TRBV7-8 and TRBJ2-1; TRBD2 matches 11 bases. Germline CDR1 reads SGHVS; CDR2 reads FQNEAQ. CDR3 size: 17 residues. After removal of 3 bases from V and 4 bases from J, the junction contained 8 bases not matched to a gene. The CDR3, as DNA: TGTGCCAGCAGCTTTCAAATAGCGGGGGGGTCTTACAATGAGCAGTTCTTC. It translates to CASSFQIAGGSYNEQFF.

V is TRBV6-5 and J is TRBJ1-1; 11 bases match TRBD1. The CDR3 length is 15 residues. V shed 4 bases, J shed 3 bases, and the junction held 4 bases outside the gene matches. Germline lookup yields CDR1 MNHEY and CDR2 SVGAGI. The CDR3 reads CASSWTGGLDTEAFF. Here the CDR3 DNA reads TGTGCCAGCAGTTGGACAGGGGGCCTGGACACTGAAGCTTTCTTT.

This clone was found many times. This sequence joins TRBV7-9 and TRBJ2-7; a weak D match, TRBD1 (5 bases). This CDR3 has 15 residues. CDR1 and CDR2 from the germline V gene are SEHNR and FQNEAQ (reference sequence). The V end lost 1 base, the J end lost 2 bases, and 12 bases lay between the germline ends. The CDR3 coding sequence is TGTGCCAGCAGCTTAGGATTACAGGAGCCCTACGAGCAGTACTTC. This gives the protein CASSLGLQEPYEQYF.

The chain uses TRBV21-1 and TRBJ1-6. TRBV21-1 represents a pseudogene. The CDR3 has 16 amino acids. CDR3 DNA sequence: TGTGCCAGCATCGGGGCAGGGGAGGGGTTTTTTTCACCCCTCCACTTT. It translates to CASIGAGEGFFSPLHF.

This sequence joins TRBV27 and TRBJ2-3, with D unresolved. CDR1 is MNHEY, CDR2 SMNVEV, per germline (reference sequence). This CDR3 has 13 amino acids. With 0 bases removed from V and 6 bases from J, the gap between germline ends came to 7 bases. The CDR3 reads CASSLSMRDTQYF. CDR3 sequence (DNA): TGTGCCAGCAGTTTATCGATGCGCGATACGCAGTATTTT.

V usage is TRBV6-5 and J usage is TRBJ1-2; D perhaps matches TRBD1 (5 bases). The CDR3 totals 14 residues. V was trimmed by 7 bases and J by 7 bases, leaving 19 bases between them. Germline loops: CDR1 MNHEY, CDR2 SVGAGI. CDR3 DNA: TGTGCCAGCACCCCGGCGGGGCCGGGGGGTGGCTACACCTTC. Translated, it gives CASTPAGPGGGYTF.

The CDR3 DNA sequence: TGTGCCAGCAGTGAAGGGACAGGGACCATCAGGCAGCCCCAGCATTTT. Protein sequence: CASSEGTGTIRQPQHF. This chain uses TRBV6-1 with TRBJ1-5; 8 bases are a match to TRBD1. There are 16 residues in the CDR3. V lost 1 base to trimming and J lost 7 bases; unmatched junction nucleotides: 9. Germline V gene lookup returns CDR1 MNHNS and CDR2 SASEGT.

The V gene is TRBV5-1, the J gene TRBJ2-1; 9 bases are a match to TRBD1. The CDR3 length is 17 residues. Germline trimming cut 4 bases from V and 3 bases from J; bases unmatched to any gene: 11. The germline gives CDR1 SGHRS, CDR2 YFSETQ. The CDR3 DNA reads as TGCGCCAGCAGCGTGGGACAGGGATTGACATTCTACAATGAGCAGTTCTTC. Translating gives CASSVGQGLTFYNEQFF.

The rearrangement uses TRBV18 and TRBJ2-7, with 11 bases aligning to TRBD1. The CDR3 loop spans 17 amino acids. J lost 0 bases, V lost 1 base, and 5 bases had no gene match. Germline V gene lookup returns CDR1 KGHSH and CDR2 LQKENI. In nucleotides, the CDR3 is TGTGCCAGCTCACCACTGTCCGGGACAGGGGGCTCCTACGAGCAGTACTTC. Protein product: CASSPLSGTGGSYEQYF.

The table lists this clone with a count of one. J is TRBJ1-3 and V is TRBV6-6, with 10 bases aligning to TRBD1. Germline CDR1 and CDR2: MNHNY and SVGAGI (reference sequence). The V and J ends lost 8 bases and 2 bases, in that order; junction bases with no gene match: 6. The CDR3 sequence is 15 residues long. The CDR3 sequence is CASDRGRVPGNTIYF. CDR3 DNA: TGTGCCAGCGACAGGGGGCGCGTCCCTGGAAACACCATATATTTT.

The CDR3 region has the DNA TGTGCCAGCAGCCGGGGATCGGGGGGGTCCTACGAGCAGTACTTC. As protein: CASSRGSGGSYEQYF. V is TRBV5-4 and J is TRBJ2-7; 8 bases are shared with TRBD2. The CDR3 sequence is 15 residues long. Trimming at V came to 4 bases and at J to 1 base, leaving 7 bases not matched to a gene. Germline V CDR1 and CDR2: SGHNT, YYREEE (reference sequence).

The chain has TRBV4-1 and TRBJ2-1; 10 positions agree with TRBD1. Trimming at V came to 4 bases and at J to 9 bases, leaving 6 bases not matched to a gene. CDR3 length equals 14 residues. Germline V gene lookup returns CDR1 MGHRA and CDR2 YSYEKL. This CDR3 reads CASSRGQGEREQFF. The CDR3 DNA reads TGCGCCAGCAGCCGTGGACAGGGGGAGCGTGAGCAGTTCTTC.

This clone appeared once. This rearrangement joins TRBV7-2 to TRBJ1-4; D is uncertain. Germline loops: CDR1 SGHTA, CDR2 FQGNSA. The CDR3 has 15 amino acids. Between the trimmed V and J ends, which lost 1 base and 2 bases, there was a span of 8 bases. The CDR3 nucleotides read TGTGCCAGCAGCTTAGGAGGAGTGACTAATGAAAAACTGTTTTTT. Translated, it gives CASSLGGVTNEKLFF.

The J gene is TRBJ2-5, the V gene TRBV7-2, with TRBD2 as a possible D gene (6 bases). Trimming took 3 bases from V and 1 from J, leaving 12 bases between them. Germline-derived CDR1 and CDR2 are SGHTA and FQGNSA. CDR3 length: 15 residues. The CDR3 region is CASSLGLASQETQYF. DNA of the CDR3: TGTGCCAGCAGCTTGGGTCTAGCGAGCCAAGAGACCCAGTACTTC. Using reference TRBV7-2 and TRBJ2-5 for the parts outside the CDR3, the full variable domain is GAGVSQSPSNKVTEKGKDVELRCDPISGHTALYWYRQSLGQGLEFLIYFQGNSAPDKSGLPSDRFSAERTGGSVSTLTIQRTQQEDSAVYLCASSLGLASQETQYFGPGTRLLVL.

This chain uses TRBV29-1 with TRBJ2-1, with TRBD2 matching 13 bases. The V segment lost 4 bases and the J segment 6 bases; nucleotides outside the gene matches: 3. Germline-derived CDR1 and CDR2 are SQVTM and ANQGSEA. The length of the CDR3 is 14 residues. The CDR3 spells CSVVGTSGANEQFF. DNA for the CDR3: TGCAGCGTTGTTGGGACTAGCGGGGCCAATGAGCAGTTCTTC.

The chain recombines TRBV11-2 with TRBJ2-1; TRBD2 matches 11 bases. Losses at the gene ends were 5 bases for V and 5 bases for J; bases not matched to a gene: 5. This CDR3 spans 15 amino acids. The germline CDR1 and CDR2 sequences are SGHAT and FQNNGV. CDR3 nucleotides: TGTGCCAGCAGCAGTAGCGGGGGGGCTCACAATGAGCAGTTCTTC. Its protein is CASSSSGGAHNEQFF.

This chain joins TRBV4-1 and TRBJ1-1, with a weak D call TRBD1 (5 bases). The CDR3 totals 15 residues. The germline V gene has CDR1 MGHRA and CDR2 YSYEKL. The V end lost 0 bases, the J end lost 0 bases, and 8 bases lay between the germline ends. For the CDR3, the DNA is TGCGCCAGCAGCCAAGATCTAGGGGTGAACACTGAAGCTTTCTTT. As protein: CASSQDLGVNTEAFF.

This rearrangement joins TRBV7-9 to TRBJ2-3; the match to TRBD2 covers 12 bases. Germline CDR1 SEHNR, CDR2 FQNEAQ (reference sequence). The ends lost 5 bases at V and 1 base at J; junction bases unmatched: 7. This CDR3 has 17 amino acids. CDR3 sequence: CASSPSSGGAGTDTQYF. The CDR3, as DNA: TGTGCCAGCAGCCCCTCTAGCGGGGGGGCCGGCACAGATACGCAGTATTTT.

This clone was observed once. An end of the junction does not agree with germline; a read error may underlie this. The same CDR3 also results from other DNA sequences found in this sample. V is TRBV9 and J is TRBJ2-3; 13 bases line up with TRBD2. Germline V gives CDR1 SGDLS, CDR2 YYNGEE. CDR3 length: 18 residues. For the CDR3, the DNA is TGCGCCAGCAGCGTCGGACTAGCGGGGGCCTTCATTACAGATACGCAGTATTTT. It codes for CASSVGLAGAFITDTQYF.

The J gene is TRBJ2-3, the V gene TRBV2, with D tentatively TRBD2 (5 bases). The germline V gene has CDR1 SNHLY and CDR2 FYNNEI. This CDR3 spans 17 amino acids. V was clipped by 8 bases and J by 0 bases, with 21 bases between them. The CDR3 loop reads CASPPGVGEGSTDTQYF. CDR3 sequence (DNA): TGTGCCAGCCCTCCCGGTGTAGGCGAGGGTAGCACAGATACGCAGTATTTT.

Only a few counts were recorded for this clone. J is TRBJ1-4 and V is TRBV6-1; D perhaps matches TRBD1 (5 bases). V lost 7 bases to trimming and J lost 0 bases, with 12 bases between them. The CDR3 spans 15 residues. In germline, CDR1 is MNHNS, CDR2 SASEGT. CDR3: CASIRTSATNEKLFF. DNA of the CDR3: TGTGCCAGCATTCGGACATCTGCAACTAATGAAAAACTGTTTTTT.

The chain links TRBV6-5 to TRBJ2-1; unclear D gene. CDR1 is MNHEY, CDR2 SVGAGI, per germline. CDR3 length equals 14 residues. The V and J ends lost 4 bases and 3 bases respectively, with 10 bases between them. CDR3 nucleotides: TGTGCCAGCAGTTTGGTCGCAGACTACAATGAGCAGTTCTTC. Its protein is CASSLVADYNEQFF.

The chain couples TRBV12-2 to TRBJ2-7; TRBD2 is taken as the D call from the table, unchecked against the DNA. TRBV12-2 is deemed a pseudogene. This CDR3 is built from 14 residues. CDR3 amino acids: CASRPGLAHYEQYF. CDR3 nucleotides: TGTGCAAGTCGCCCGGGACTAGCGCACTACGAGCAGTACTTC.

The chain joins TRBV4-2 to TRBJ1-2, with 7 bases fitting TRBD1. The CDR3 loop spans 13 amino acids. CDR1 LGHNA and CDR2 YNFKEQ come from the germline V gene. V lost 5 bases to trimming and J lost 6 bases; unmatched junction nucleotides: 6. In DNA form, the CDR3 reads TGTGCCAGCAGCTTGGTCGGGACAGATGGCTACACCTTC. Translation: CASSLVGTDGYTF.